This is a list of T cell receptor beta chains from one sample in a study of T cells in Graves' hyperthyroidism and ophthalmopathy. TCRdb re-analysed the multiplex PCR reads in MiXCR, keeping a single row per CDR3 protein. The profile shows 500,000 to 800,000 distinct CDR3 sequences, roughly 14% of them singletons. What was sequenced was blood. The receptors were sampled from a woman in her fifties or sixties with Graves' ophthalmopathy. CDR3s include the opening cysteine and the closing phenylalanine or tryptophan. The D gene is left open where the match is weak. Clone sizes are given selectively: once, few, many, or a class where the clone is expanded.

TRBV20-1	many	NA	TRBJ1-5	TGCAGTGCTAGGGGTTTTACAGGGATGGGAGGTCAGCCCCAGCATTTT	CSARGFTGMGGQPQHF
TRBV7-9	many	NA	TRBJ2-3	TGTGCCAGCAGCTTAAGCGTCGGCGCTTCTAGCACAGATACGCAGTATTTT	CASSLSVGASSTDTQYF
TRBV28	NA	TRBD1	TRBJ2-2	TGTGCCAGCAGTGCGACAGGGGGTTCCACCGGGGAGCTGTTTTTT	CASSATGGSTGELFF
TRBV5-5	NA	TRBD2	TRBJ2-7	TGTGCCAGCAGCAAGACTAGCGGGAGGGCCTACGAGCAGTACTTC	CASSKTSGRAYEQYF
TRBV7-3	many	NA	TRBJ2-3	TGTGCCAGCAGCTTAGTAGCCCGGCCCACAGATACGCAGTATTTT	CASSLVARPTDTQYF
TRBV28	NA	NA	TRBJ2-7	TGTGCCAGCAGCAACAGGCCCCAAGGACCATCACCCTACGAGCAGTACTTC	CASSNRPQGPSPYEQYF
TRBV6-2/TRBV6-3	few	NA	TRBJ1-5	TGTGCCAGCAGGGGTTTCGGGGGCAATCAGCCCCAGCATTTT	CASRGFGGNQPQHF
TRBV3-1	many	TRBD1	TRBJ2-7	TGTGCCAGCAGCCAAGCGGACAGGGACGCCTACGAGCAGTACTTC	CASSQADRDAYEQYF
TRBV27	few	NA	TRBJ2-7	TGTGCCAGCAGCTCGGGCAGATACTACGAGCAGTACTTC	CASSSGRYYEQYF
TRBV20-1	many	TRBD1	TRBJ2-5	TGCAGTGCTAGAGTCGGGACAGCTGAGACCCAGTACTTC	CSARVGTAETQYF
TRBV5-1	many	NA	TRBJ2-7	TGCGCCAGCAGCCCGTGGGGAACCGGGACTTCCTACGAGCAGTACTTC	CASSPWGTGTSYEQYF
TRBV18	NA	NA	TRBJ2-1	TGTGCCAGCTCACCAGGTAGCGCTTTCAACAATGAGCAGTTCTTC	CASSPGSAFNNEQFF
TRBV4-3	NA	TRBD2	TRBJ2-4	TGCGCCAGCAGCCTACGGAGCGGGGACAAAAACATTCAGTACTTC	CASSLRSGDKNIQYF
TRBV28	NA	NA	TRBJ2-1	TGTGCCAGCAGTTTGTTTGGGCCCCGGGATGAGCAGTTCTTC	CASSLFGPRDEQFF
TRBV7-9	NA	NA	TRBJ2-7	TGTGCCAGCAGCTTAGCGCGGTTAGAGCAGTACTTC	CASSLARLEQYF
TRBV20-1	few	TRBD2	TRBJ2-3	TGCAGTGCTTCGACTAGCTCCACAGATACGCAGTATTTT	CSASTSSTDTQYF
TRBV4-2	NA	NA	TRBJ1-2	TGTGCCAGCAGCCAAGATCAAAGTGATAACTATGGCTACACCTTC	CASSQDQSDNYGYTF
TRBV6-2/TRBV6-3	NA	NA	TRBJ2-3	TGTGCCAGCAGCACCACCCTTAAGACAGATACGCAGTATTTT	CASSTTLKTDTQYF
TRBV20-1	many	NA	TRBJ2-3	TGCAGTGCTAGATCTCGGGGGTTTTCGCAGTATTTT	CSARSRGFSQYF
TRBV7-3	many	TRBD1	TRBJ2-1	TGTGCCAGCAGCTCGGACAGGGGGCATGAGCAGTTCTTC	CASSSDRGHEQFF
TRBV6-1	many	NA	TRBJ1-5	TGTGCCAGCAGCACCGACAGGATCAATCAGCCCCAGCATTTT	CASSTDRINQPQHF
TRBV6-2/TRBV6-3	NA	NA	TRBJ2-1	TGTGCCAGCAGTTTCGCCCCAGTCGCCTACAATGAGCAGTTCTTC	CASSFAPVAYNEQFF
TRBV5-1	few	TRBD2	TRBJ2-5	TGCGCCAGCAGCAAACGGACTAGCGAAGAGACCCAGTACTTC	CASSKRTSEETQYF
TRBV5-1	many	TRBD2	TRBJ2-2	TGTGCCAGCTCACTCGGACTAGCGAGAAACACCGGGGAGCTGTTTTTT	CASSLGLARNTGELFF
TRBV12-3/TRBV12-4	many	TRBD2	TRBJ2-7	TGTGCCAGCAGTCCTAGCGGGAGGGCCTACGAGCAGTACTTC	CASSPSGRAYEQYF
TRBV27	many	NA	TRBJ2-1	TGTGCCAGCAGTCTTATCCGGGCCCAGACGGTAGTTGAGCAGTTCTTC	CASSLIRAQTVVEQFF
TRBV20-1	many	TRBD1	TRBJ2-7	TGCAGTGCGCAGGGACAGGGACGGTACGAGCAGTACTTC	CSAQGQGRYEQYF
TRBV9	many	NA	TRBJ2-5	TGTGCCAGCAGCGTAGGGGCGGACCGGACCCAGTACTTC	CASSVGADRTQYF
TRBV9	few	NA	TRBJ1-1	TGTGCCAGCGCGGGGGACGGAAACACTGAAGCTTTCTTT	CASAGDGNTEAFF
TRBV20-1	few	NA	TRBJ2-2	TGCAGTGCTAGTGGCGGGCTGAGGGCCGGGGAGCTGTTTTTT	CSASGGLRAGELFF
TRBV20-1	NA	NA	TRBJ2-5	TGCAGTGCTAGGAATTTTCGCGGAAGTCAAGAGACCCAGTACTTC	CSARNFRGSQETQYF
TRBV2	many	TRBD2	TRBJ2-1	TGTGCCAGCAGTGAAACGGCTAGCGGGACGTCTGAGCAGTTCTTC	CASSETASGTSEQFF
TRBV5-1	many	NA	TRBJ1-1	TGCGCCAGCAGACCACCGGACAGGAACACTGAAGCTTTCTTT	CASRPPDRNTEAFF
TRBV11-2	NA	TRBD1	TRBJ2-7	TGTGCCAGCAGTGAACTCCCCGGGACAGCCTCCTACGAGCAGTACTTC	CASSELPGTASYEQYF
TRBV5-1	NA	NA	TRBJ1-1	TGCGCCAGCAGCTTGGATGTGGATGGGACTGAAGCTTTCTTT	CASSLDVDGTEAFF
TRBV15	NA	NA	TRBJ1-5	TGTGCCACCAGCAGAGGGGTTAGCAATCAGCCCCAGCATTTT	CATSRGVSNQPQHF
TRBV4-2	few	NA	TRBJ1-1	TGTGCCAGCAGCCAGTCCAGGGAAGCTTTCTTT	CASSQSREAFF
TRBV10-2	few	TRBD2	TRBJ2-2	TGCGCCAGCATCCCTAGCGGGAACACCGGGGAGCTGTTTTTT	CASIPSGNTGELFF
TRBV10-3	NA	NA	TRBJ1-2	TGTGCCAGTAGTGGGGGGATAATTAACTATGGCTACACCTTC	CASSGGIINYGYTF
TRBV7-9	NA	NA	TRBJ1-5	TGTGCCAGCAGCCCCGGGGCAGGGGTTCAGCCCCAGCATTTT	CASSPGAGVQPQHF
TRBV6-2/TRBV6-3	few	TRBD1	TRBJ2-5	TGTGCCAGCAGCCCGGGTGGACAGGGGGCACGAGAGACCCAGTACTTC	CASSPGGQGARETQYF
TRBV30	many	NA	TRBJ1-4	TGTGCCTGGAGTCAAGGGGCAGGGGAAAAACTGTTTTTT	CAWSQGAGEKLFF
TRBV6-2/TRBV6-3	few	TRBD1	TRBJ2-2	TGTGCCAGCAAACAGGGGAGTAAAACCGGGGAGCTGTTTTTT	CASKQGSKTGELFF
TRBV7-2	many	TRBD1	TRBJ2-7	TGTGCCAGCAGCCGGACCGGGACAGGACCCTACGAGCAGTACTTC	CASSRTGTGPYEQYF
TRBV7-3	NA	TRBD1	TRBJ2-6	TGTGCCAGCAGCTTCCATACAGGGGTCGGGGCCAACGTCCTGACTTTC	CASSFHTGVGANVLTF
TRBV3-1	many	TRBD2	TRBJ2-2	TGTGCCAGCAGCCAGAAGATCCTGGCGGGAGCTTTGCCCGGGGAGCTGTTTTTT	CASSQKILAGALPGELFF
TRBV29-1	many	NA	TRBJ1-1	TGCAGCGTTGAAGATCAGCAGGGAAAGGCTTTCTTT	CSVEDQQGKAFF
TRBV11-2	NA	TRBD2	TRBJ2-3	TGTGCCAGCAGCTTTACTAGCGGGAGGGTAGATACGCAGTATTTT	CASSFTSGRVDTQYF
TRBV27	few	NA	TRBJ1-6	TGTGCCACCCAGGGCAGAGATTCACCCCTCCACTTT	CATQGRDSPLHF
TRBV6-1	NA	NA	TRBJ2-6	TGTGCCAGTTTCCGGGACTCAGGGGTCGGCCTGACTTTC	CASFRDSGVGLTF
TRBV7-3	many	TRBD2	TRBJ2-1	TGTGCCAGCAGCACCCACGGACTAGCGGGAGGCCCCGCGAGGTCCTACAATGAGCAGTTCTTC	CASSTHGLAGGPARSYNEQFF
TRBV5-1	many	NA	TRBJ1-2	TGCGCCAGCAGCTTGGCCAACGGGTATGGCTACACCTTC	CASSLANGYGYTF
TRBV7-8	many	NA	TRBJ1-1	TGTGCCAGCAGCTTAGCGTCGACCATACGGACTGAAGCTTTCTTT	CASSLASTIRTEAFF
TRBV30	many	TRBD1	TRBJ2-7	TGTGCCTGGAGTACCGGGACAGGGGGCTACGAGCAGTACTTC	CAWSTGTGGYEQYF
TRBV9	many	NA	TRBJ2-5	TGTGCCAGCAGCGTAAGGATCGGGGAGACCCAGTACTTC	CASSVRIGETQYF
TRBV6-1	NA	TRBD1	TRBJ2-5	TGTGCCAGCAGTGCCGGGACAGGGGGCATACAGTACTTC	CASSAGTGGIQYF
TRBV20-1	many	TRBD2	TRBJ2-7	TGCAGTGCTAGAGGAGGGACTAGCGGAGCCTTCTCCTACGAGCAGTACTTC	CSARGGTSGAFSYEQYF
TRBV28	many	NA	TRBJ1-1	TGTGCCAGCAGTTCCCTAGACAGCTTGAACACTGAAGCTTTCTTT	CASSSLDSLNTEAFF